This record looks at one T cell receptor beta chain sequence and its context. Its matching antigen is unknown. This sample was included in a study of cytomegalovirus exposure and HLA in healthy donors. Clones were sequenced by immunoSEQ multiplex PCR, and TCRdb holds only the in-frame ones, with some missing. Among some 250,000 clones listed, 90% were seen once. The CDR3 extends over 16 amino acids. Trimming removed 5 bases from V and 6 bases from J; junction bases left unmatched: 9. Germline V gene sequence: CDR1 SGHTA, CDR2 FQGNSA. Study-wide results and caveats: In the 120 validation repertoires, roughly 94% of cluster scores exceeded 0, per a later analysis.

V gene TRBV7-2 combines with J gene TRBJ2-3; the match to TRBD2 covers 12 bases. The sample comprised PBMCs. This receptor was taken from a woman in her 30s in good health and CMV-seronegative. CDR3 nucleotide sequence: TGTGCCAGCAGCATTTGGACTAGCGGGACTTTGGATACGCAGTATTTT. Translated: CASSIWTSGTLDTQYF.